Sequencing of this TCR beta chain was carried out in a study of beta chain features in type 1 diabetes. Study outcomes and limitations: There was a moderate but significant shortening of TCRB CDR3s in all four CD4+ subsets of Type 1 diabetes patients. Relative to healthy donors, patients appeared to have naive, central memory and Treg TCRB repertoires that were more similar.

A few counts support this clone. The antigen is undetermined. Sorting based on CD45RO/CCR7/CD25/CD127/CD95/CD27 separated CD4+ naive, central memory, regulatory and stem cell-like memory cells. Trimming took 3 bases from V and 4 from J, leaving 13 bases between them. Germline V CDR1 and CDR2: MNHEY, SMNVEV (reference sequence). This CDR3 has 14 residues. Of the isolated RNA, all was reverse transcribed, and so the sequenced material was expressed TCRB transcripts. Naive, central memory and regulatory T cell samples yielded roughly 3.5 million reads on average. Profiling relied on immunoSEQ multiplex PCR, and the TCRdb table lists in-frame clones only, not all of them. This sample has about 650,000 clones, with 12% found just once.

The chain has TRBV27 and TRBJ2-7, with a weak D call TRBD1 (6 bases). The sequence derives from a man aged 30 to 39 with type 1 diabetes. Sequencing input: naive CD4+ T cells from blood. The CDR3 loop reads CASSFWTDRYEQYF. The CDR3 nucleotides are TGTGCCAGCAGTTTCTGGACAGATCGGTACGAGCAGTACTTC.